This record looks at one TCR beta chain sequence and its context. In this sample, this clonotype turned up a few times. No cognate antigen has been identified for it. Per-base quality was not reported, and no clone a single base away is much larger than it. These data originate in a study of patients and donors after allogeneic stem cell transplantation (dated by TCRdb to 2020 to 2021). Preparation of the library involved RT-PCR. Sequenced using a NextSeq 550. Using fastp trimming at Q25 and MiXCR clonotype assembly, TCRdb reanalyzed the public sequencing data and kept in-frame beta chains. CDR3 protein sequences are deduplicated, and each keeps its most common genes and DNA. This sample comprises about 150,000 distinct CDR3 sequences, about 36% of them detected only once. Of the sample, 50% is held by the ten largest clones. V loses 6 bases of germline sequence and J loses 7 bases, and the interval between the two ends is 18 bases. As encoded in the germline V gene, CDR1 is SQVTM while CDR2 is ANQGSEA. The CDR3 measures 13 amino acids from cysteine to phenylalanine. Solely the CDR3 DNA is kept, with 39 bases framed from the first base.

The specimen was blood, either unsorted or a sorted T cell fraction (not recorded which). This receptor chain uses TRBV29-1 and TRBJ1-1, with TRBD1 perhaps the D gene, on 6 matching bases. The receptor was derived from a human donor who was either an allogeneic HSCT recipient or a stem cell or donor lymphocyte infusion donor (not recorded which). It is not recorded whose cells these are; they may come from a transplant donor. The encoded CDR3 is CSVGEGGNGEAFF. The DNA sequence follows: TGCAGCGTCGGGGAAGGGGGAAACGGTGAAGCTTTCTTT.